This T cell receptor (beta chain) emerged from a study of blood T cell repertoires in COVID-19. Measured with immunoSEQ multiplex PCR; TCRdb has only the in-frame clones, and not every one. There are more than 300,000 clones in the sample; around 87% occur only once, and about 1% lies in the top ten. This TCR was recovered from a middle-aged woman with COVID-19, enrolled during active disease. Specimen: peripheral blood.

The CDR3 sequence is CASIPGDFGTDTQYF. As DNA, the CDR3 is TGTGCCAGCATCCCGGGGGACTTCGGCACAGATACGCAGTATTTT. This rearrangement joins TRBV28 to TRBJ2-3; a possible D gene is TRBD2 (6 bases). The V gene lost 7 bases and the J gene lost 1 base, with 15 bases spanning the gap. The CDR3 is made up of 15 amino acids. Germline V gene lookup returns CDR1 MDHEN and CDR2 SYDVKM.